A single sample gave rise to the 5 T cell receptor beta chains below, sequenced in a study of neurological immune-mediated disorders. One entry per CDR3 protein, called by TCRdb with MiXCR from the 5' RACE reads. Among around 83,000 distinct CDR3 sequences listed, roughly 13% were seen once. Sequencing was performed on PBMCs. The receptor source for this set is a woman between 50 and 59 years old in good health.

This clonotype was recorded at least ten times. The V gene is TRBV27, the J gene TRBJ2-7; TRBD1 agrees at 10 bases. J gave up 3 bases and V 10 bases, and 6 bases lay outside the gene matches. Looked up from germline, CDR1 is MNHEY and CDR2 is SMNVEV (reference sequence). CDR3 size: 13 residues. The CDR3 DNA sequence: TGTGCCACCCTGGACAGGGGGGGCTACGAGCAGTACTTC. This gives the protein CATLDRGGYEQYF.

This clonotype has a count of ten or more. This chain links TRBV11-3 with TRBJ1-1, with D possibly TRBD1 on 5 matching bases. The CDR3 is made up of 12 amino acids. Germline V gives CDR1 SGHNT, CDR2 YENEEA. V dropped 9 bases and J dropped 5 bases, with 13 bases sitting between them. The CDR3 sequence: CARLPWGTEAFF. Written as DNA, the CDR3 is TGTGCCAGGCTCCCGTGGGGGACTGAAGCTTTCTTT.

This clonotype was counted at least ten times. The chain couples TRBV12-3 or TRBV12-4 to TRBJ2-5, with 7 nucleotides matching TRBD2. J was trimmed by 3 bases and V by 6 bases; bases with no gene match: 7. This CDR3 comprises 14 residues. As DNA, the CDR3 is TGTGCCAGCAGGACCAGCGGGACCAAAGAGACCCAGTACTTC. It codes for CASRTSGTKETQYF.

This clonotype was counted ten times or more. The chain uses TRBV2 and TRBJ2-7, with 7 positions matching TRBD1. The CDR3 extends over 13 amino acids. V was pared by 7 bases and J by 3 bases, with 6 bases of the junction left unmatched. CDR1 SNHLY and CDR2 FYNNEI come from the germline V gene. The DNA for the CDR3 is TGTGCCAGCAAAAAGGGGGCGAACTACGAGCAGTACTTC. Translated: CASKKGANYEQYF.

Comment on this clonotype: The junction and the germline gene differ at one end; a read error may be behind it. V gene TRBV12-3 or TRBV12-4 combines with J gene TRBJ1-1; D is ambiguous. The CDR3 totals 15 residues. CDR3 sequence: CSSSFGRNSGTEAFF. The CDR3 DNA follows: TGTTCCAGCAGTTTCGGACGGAATTCGGGCACTGAAGCTTTCTTT.